This T cell receptor (beta chain) was captured in a study of blood T cell repertoires in COVID-19. Study-wide context: PBMCs, B-cell-depleted T cells, or T cells were the source of the cDNA or gDNA that made up the material.

CDR3 length: 14 amino acids. Germline CDR1 LNHDA, CDR2 SQIVND (reference sequence). V gave up 5 bases and J gave up 5 bases; unmatched junction bases: 8. Method: immunoSEQ multiplex PCR; TCRdb's copy keeps in-frame clones and lacks some. The sample contains under 250,000 clones, 80% to 85% of which appear only once. This sequence joins TRBV19 and TRBJ2-5; 7 bases are a match to TRBD2. This TCR was sampled from a young woman with acute or convalescent COVID-19. The source material was peripheral blood. The CDR3 is CASSVLAPAETQYF. CDR3 sequence (DNA): TGTGCCAGTAGTGTACTAGCGCCCGCGGAGACCCAGTACTTC.